This is a list of T cell receptor beta chains from one sample in a study of blood T cell repertoires in COVID-19. TCRdb keeps only in-frame clones here, not all; method: immunoSEQ multiplex PCR. Of 75,000 to 80,000 clones listed, approximately 86% were seen once; the top ten hold 18%. The specimen sequenced was peripheral blood. Receptors were obtained from a human donor in a cohort sampled during active COVID-19. The CDR3 runs from the conserved cysteine through the conserved F or W. Each record gives: J gene, D gene, V gene, clone size, CDR3 protein, CDR3 DNA. A D gene is named only where the DNA matches it firmly. Clone sizes are given selectively: once, few, many, or a class where the clone is expanded.

J: TRBJ2-3; D: NA; V: TRBV3-1/TRBV3-2; size: NA; CDR3: CATQRRARTDTQYF; DNA: TGTGCCACCCAACGGAGGGCCCGCACAGATACGCAGTATTTT
J: TRBJ2-1; D: NA; V: TRBV7-3; size: NA; CDR3: CASSPNVPTIGGEQFF; DNA: TGTGCCAGCAGCCCCAACGTACCTACGATCGGGGGTGAGCAGTTCTTC
J: TRBJ1-1; D: NA; V: TRBV25-1; size: NA; CDR3: CASSQNTEAFF; DNA: TGTGCCAGCAGTCAAAACACTGAAGCTTTCTTT
J: TRBJ2-7; D: TRBD1; V: TRBV6-5; size: NA; CDR3: CASSYSGQGPYEQYF; DNA: TGTGCCAGCAGTTACTCGGGACAGGGACCATACGAGCAGTACTTC
J: TRBJ2-6; D: TRBD1; V: TRBV5-4; size: NA; CDR3: CASSLWDSDVVLTF; DNA: TGTGCCAGCAGCTTGTGGGACAGCGACGTCGTCCTGACTTTC
J: TRBJ2-5; D: NA; V: TRBV7-9; size: few; CDR3: CASSRQWTQYF; DNA: TGTGCCAGCAGCCGACAGTGGACCCAGTACTTC
J: TRBJ1-1; D: TRBD1; V: TRBV28; size: once; CDR3: CASRTGGITEAFF; DNA: TGTGCCAGCAGAACAGGGGGGATCACTGAAGCTTTCTTT
J: TRBJ2-7; D: TRBD2; V: TRBV12-5; size: NA; CDR3: CASGLASGGVYEQYF; DNA: TGTGCTAGTGGTTTGGCCTCGGGGGGGGTCTACGAGCAGTACTTC
J: TRBJ1-6; D: NA; V: TRBV7-9; size: once; CDR3: CASSSDSSPLHF; DNA: TGTGCCAGCAGCTCCGATAGCTCACCCCTCCACTTT
J: TRBJ2-1; D: TRBD2; V: TRBV5-1; size: NA; CDR3: CASSLKREYVNNEQFF; DNA: TGCGCCAGCAGCTTGAAGCGGGAGTATGTTAACAATGAGCAGTTCTTC
J: TRBJ2-2; D: NA; V: TRBV13; size: few; CDR3: CASSFGSQAGELFF; DNA: TGTGCCAGCAGCTTTGGCTCGCAGGCCGGGGAGCTGTTTTTT
J: TRBJ2-5; D: NA; V: TRBV7-2; size: NA; CDR3: CASSPKETQYF; DNA: TGTGCCAGCAGCCCTAAAGAGACCCAGTACTTC
J: TRBJ2-3; D: NA; V: TRBV29-1; size: NA; CDR3: CSVTVQLSTDTQYF; DNA: TGCAGCGTGACGGTACAGCTCAGCACAGATACGCAGTATTTT
J: TRBJ2-5; D: TRBD2; V: TRBV7-7; size: NA; CDR3: CASRRTSGTQETQYF; DNA: TGTGCCAGCAGACGGACTAGCGGTACCCAAGAGACCCAGTACTTC
J: TRBJ1-1; D: NA; V: TRBV6-1; size: NA; CDR3: CASSDQGGKTEAFF; DNA: TGTGCCAGCAGTGATCAGGGAGGAAAGACTGAAGCTTTCTTT
J: TRBJ1-2; D: NA; V: TRBV6-6; size: NA; CDR3: CASSYWESGGYTF; DNA: TGTGCCAGCAGTTACTGGGAGTCCGGCGGCTACACCTTC
J: TRBJ2-7; D: NA; V: TRBV18; size: NA; CDR3: CASSPDGQQPYEQYF; DNA: TGTGCCAGCTCACCTGATGGACAGCAACCCTACGAGCAGTACTTC
J: TRBJ1-1; D: NA; V: TRBV11-2; size: NA; CDR3: CASSLVREAFF; DNA: TGTGCCAGCAGCTTAGTGAGGGAGGCTTTCTTT
J: TRBJ2-3; D: TRBD2; V: TRBV28; size: once; CDR3: CASGTSGGYGDTQYF; DNA: TGTGCCAGCGGGACTAGCGGGGGATATGGTGATACGCAGTATTTT
J: TRBJ1-2; D: TRBD1; V: TRBV5-4; size: NA; CDR3: CASSLRGTGAGGPNYGYTF; DNA: TGTGCCAGCAGCTTGAGGGGAACAGGGGCGGGGGGTCCTAACTATGGCTACACCTTC
J: TRBJ2-7; D: NA; V: TRBV7-2; size: NA; CDR3: CASSLGQVNYEQYF; DNA: TGTGCCAGCAGCTTAGGACAGGTGAACTACGAGCAGTACTTC
J: TRBJ1-1; D: NA; V: TRBV10-2; size: NA; CDR3: CATGEPNTEAFF; DNA: TGCGCCACCGGAGAACCGAACACTGAAGCTTTCTTT
J: TRBJ1-1; D: NA; V: TRBV7-8; size: once; CDR3: CASSPGSEAFF; DNA: TGTGCCAGCAGCCCGGGGTCTGAAGCTTTCTTT
J: TRBJ2-2; D: NA; V: TRBV2; size: few; CDR3: CASGRRPGELFF; DNA: TGTGCCAGCGGGAGGAGGCCCGGGGAGCTGTTTTTT
J: TRBJ2-7; D: NA; V: TRBV7-2; size: once; CDR3: CASSFQQGNEQYF; DNA: TGTGCCAGCAGCTTTCAACAGGGAAACGAGCAGTACTTC
J: TRBJ1-6; D: NA; V: TRBV10-2; size: few; CDR3: CASSDTYRDGSPLHF; DNA: TGCGCCAGCAGTGATACGTACAGGGATGGTTCACCCCTCCACTTT
J: TRBJ1-1; D: TRBD1; V: TRBV27; size: NA; CDR3: CANPPDRRGIRGTEAFF; DNA: TGTGCCAACCCTCCGGACAGGCGTGGTATTAGAGGTACTGAAGCTTTCTTT
J: TRBJ2-7; D: NA; V: TRBV19; size: NA; CDR3: CASSFEGGPYEQYF; DNA: TGTGCCAGTAGTTTCGAGGGGGGGCCCTACGAGCAGTACTTC
J: TRBJ2-1; D: NA; V: TRBV3-1/TRBV3-2; size: NA; CDR3: CASSQGVPQGLFRGEQFF; DNA: TGTGCCAGCAGCCAAGGGGTCCCTCAGGGTTTATTCAGAGGTGAGCAGTTCTTC
J: TRBJ1-2; D: NA; V: TRBV6-5; size: NA; CDR3: CVSSPDRDYGYTF; DNA: TGTGTCAGCAGTCCGGACAGAGACTATGGCTACACCTTC
J: TRBJ1-2; D: NA; V: TRBV28; size: NA; CDR3: CASSLGQGQLYGYTF; DNA: TGTGCCAGCAGTTTAGGGCAAGGACAGCTCTATGGCTACACCTTC
J: TRBJ1-4; D: TRBD1; V: TRBV5-6; size: NA; CDR3: CASSLGTGGFEKLFF; DNA: TGTGCCAGCAGCCTCGGGACAGGGGGCTTTGAAAAACTGTTTTTT
J: TRBJ1-6; D: NA; V: TRBV3-1/TRBV3-2; size: NA; CDR3: CASSQVIVGGSPLHF; DNA: TGTGCCAGCAGCCAAGTTATTGTCGGGGGTTCACCCCTCCACTTT
J: TRBJ1-2; D: NA; V: TRBV30; size: once; CDR3: CAWSVSGSYGYTF; DNA: TGTGCCTGGAGTGTATCCGGGTCCTATGGCTACACCTTC
J: TRBJ2-3; D: TRBD1; V: TRBV24-1; size: NA; CDR3: CATSVRGTGRTDTQYF; DNA: TGTGCCACCAGTGTGCGAGGGACAGGGCGCACAGATACGCAGTATTTT
J: TRBJ2-7; D: NA; V: TRBV6-1; size: NA; CDR3: CASSESRYEQYF; DNA: TGTGCCAGCAGTGAATCTCGCTACGAGCAGTACTTC
J: TRBJ1-4; D: NA; V: TRBV19; size: NA; CDR3: CASSRREKLFF; DNA: TGTGCCAGTAGTCGGCGGGAAAAACTGTTTTTT
J: TRBJ1-2; D: NA; V: TRBV3-1/TRBV3-2; size: once; CDR3: CASSQEPRGYTF; DNA: TGTGCCAGCAGCCAAGAACCGCGAGGCTACACCTTC
J: TRBJ1-4; D: NA; V: TRBV5-1; size: NA; CDR3: CASSLAGGGDATNEKLFF; DNA: TGCGCCAGCAGCTTGGCCGGGGGAGGGGATGCAACTAATGAAAAACTGTTTTTT
J: TRBJ1-4; D: TRBD1; V: TRBV6-5; size: few; CDR3: CASSYAGQPNEKLFF; DNA: TGTGCCAGCAGTTACGCGGGACAGCCTAATGAAAAACTGTTTTTT
J: TRBJ2-1; D: NA; V: TRBV7-9; size: NA; CDR3: CASSLVSWGGREQFF; DNA: TGTGCCAGCAGCTTAGTCTCGTGGGGGGGCCGGGAGCAGTTCTTC
J: TRBJ2-1; D: TRBD1; V: TRBV5-4; size: NA; CDR3: CASSLQGADEQFF; DNA: TGTGCCAGCAGCTTGCAGGGGGCTGATGAGCAGTTCTTC
J: TRBJ1-4; D: TRBD1; V: TRBV4-3; size: NA; CDR3: CASAEQGRPIEELFF; DNA: TGCGCCAGCGCCGAACAGGGGCGCCCTATCGAGGAACTGTTTTTT
J: TRBJ2-7; D: TRBD1; V: TRBV7-9; size: NA; CDR3: CASSPGQGTTLYEQYF; DNA: TGTGCCAGCAGCCCCGGACAGGGAACGACACTCTACGAGCAGTACTTC
J: TRBJ2-7; D: TRBD1; V: TRBV6-5; size: NA; CDR3: CASRRGQGLYEQYF; DNA: TGTGCCAGCAGGAGGGGACAGGGGCTCTACGAGCAGTACTTC
J: TRBJ2-7; D: TRBD2; V: TRBV4-3; size: NA; CDR3: CASSQGTSGAYEQYF; DNA: TGCGCCAGCAGCCAAGGGACTAGCGGGGCGTACGAGCAGTACTTC
J: TRBJ2-7; D: NA; V: TRBV5-1; size: few; CDR3: CASSLGGTGAYEQYF; DNA: TGCGCCAGCAGCTTGGGTGGGACGGGGGCCTACGAGCAGTACTTC
J: TRBJ2-1; D: NA; V: TRBV3-1/TRBV3-2; size: NA; CDR3: CASSPTGLYNEQFF; DNA: TGTGCCAGCAGCCCCACGGGACTTTACAATGAGCAGTTCTTC
J: TRBJ2-7; D: TRBD2; V: TRBV11-3; size: NA; CDR3: CASSSGAGGSYEQYF; DNA: TGTGCCAGCAGCTCAGGAGCGGGGGGATCCTACGAGCAGTACTTC
J: TRBJ2-7; D: TRBD2; V: TRBV25-1; size: few; CDR3: CASSGGGPPYEQYF; DNA: TGTGCCAGCAGTGGGGGGGGACCTCCCTACGAGCAGTACTTC
J: TRBJ1-2; D: NA; V: TRBV18; size: NA; CDR3: CASSLPGTGINYGYTF; DNA: TGTGCCAGCTCACTACCCGGGACTGGGATAAACTATGGCTACACCTTC
J: TRBJ1-6; D: TRBD1; V: TRBV5-1; size: NA; CDR3: CASSPRPMGGTGPNSPLHF; DNA: TGCGCCAGCAGCCCCCGGCCTATGGGTGGGACAGGCCCTAATTCACCCCTCCACTTT
J: TRBJ1-1; D: NA; V: TRBV7-3; size: NA; CDR3: CASSLSGDTEAFF; DNA: TGTGCCAGCAGCTTGTCAGGGGACACTGAAGCTTTCTTT